This TCR beta chain was captured in a study of T-cell memory formation after mild COVID-19. Study-level background: Across donors, TCR clusters were largely donor specific.

There are a few counts of this clonotype. The length of the CDR3 is 14 residues. V was pared by 6 bases and J by 3 bases, with 6 bases of the junction left unmatched. CDR1 and CDR2 (germline): MNHEY, SMNVEV (reference sequence). One entry per CDR3 protein, called by TCRdb with MiXCR from the 5' RACE reads. Of 90,000 to 120,000 distinct CDR3 sequences in the sample, over 13% were seen once. The sequencing sample was made of PBMCs or a T cell subset sorted from them (not recorded which). The rearrangement links TRBV27 to TRBJ2-7; 9 bases line up with TRBD1. This clonotype was obtained from a man in his late teens or twenties who had mild COVID-19 (a few samples of this study predate the infection). Cell type and time point are not known. In DNA form, the CDR3 reads TGTGCCAGCAGAGGCATGGACAGGGGCTACGAGCAGTACTTC. This gives the protein CASRGMDRGYEQYF.